A selection of T cell receptor beta chains follows, all from one sample in a study of T cells in Graves' hyperthyroidism and ophthalmopathy. Using its own MiXCR run on the multiplex PCR reads, TCRdb lists one record per CDR3 protein. There are about 360,000 distinct CDR3 sequences in the sample; around 14% occur only once, and about 27% lies in the top ten. The sequencing sample was made of blood. These receptors came from a woman younger than 35 with Graves' hyperthyroidism that later progressed to Graves' ophthalmopathy. CDR3s include the opening cysteine and the closing phenylalanine or tryptophan. Rows give clone size only sometimes, using once, few, many, or a class for an expanded clone.

16 | . | TRBV6-2/TRBV6-3 | CASSYLAGRRTGELFF
12 | . | TRBV19 | CASSIAEGKQFF
17 | . | TRBV5-6 | CASSFGTSGRVAETQYF
13 | many | TRBV20-1 | CSAREGQGSPLHF
14 | many | TRBV28 | CASSSLAGTDTQYF
15 | . | TRBV11-2 | CASSLDWGGVGEQYF
13 | few | TRBV6-5 | CASSYSIGSPLHF
15 | few | TRBV19 | CASSIGLADTYEQYF
12 | many | TRBV20-1 | CSSLSEAYEQYF
15 | many | TRBV6-1 | CASRSRTSRSNEQFF
14 | many | TRBV5-1 | CASSLGLKTYEQYF
15 | . | TRBV9 | CASSVSGRAAYEQYF
15 | few | TRBV5-1 | CASSLVGIGADTQYF
15 | many | TRBV28 | CASSPRQGYQETQYF
13 | many | TRBV28 | CASSNDRGYGYTF
12 | many | TRBV2 | CASSEGYQPQHF
12 | . | TRBV10-3 | CAIQDRSSEQFF
14 | many | TRBV28 | CASSLETVLQPQHF
15 | many | TRBV28 | CASSLWLRWYQPQHF
16 | . | TRBV13 | CASSLQTSGSYNEQFF
15 | . | TRBV3-1 | CASSPIAGGNNEQFF
14 | few | TRBV27 | CASSWMGALDTQYF
15 | few | TRBV7-2 | CASSYRGIQTGELFF
16 | many | TRBV28 | CASSSSGADSYNEQFF
15 | . | TRBV20-1 | CRGVDRVFLNTEAFF
13 | . | TRBV24-1 | CATSAGGTDEQYF
15 | many | TRBV20-1 | CSARGGEGEAYEQYF
15 | few | TRBV3-1 | CASSPRTGAGGELFF
16 | many | TRBV28 | CASSLGVRGGGQPQHF
14 | few | TRBV7-9 | CASSFDRGLYEQYF
15 | many | TRBV2 | CASSEVRGSYNEQFF
18 | . | TRBV20-1 | CSARSIDRGLGVYNEQFF
15 | . | TRBV19 | CASKGEAPPNYGYTF
14 | . | TRBV2 | CASRSSGRLDEQFF
15 | . | TRBV18 | CASSLKTGYQETQYF
16 | many | TRBV12-3/TRBV12-4 | CASRKPGTSGRSEQFF
19 | many | TRBV6-6 | CASSYSQRLAENSSYEQYF
16 | many | TRBV3-1 | CASSQDVRSYNSPLHF
15 | many | TRBV6-1 | CASSYSTWGDNEQFF
13 | many | TRBV20-1 | CSAPLAQRVKAFF
13 | . | TRBV27 | CASSPQDRGGYTF
12 | many | TRBV3-1 | CASSTGGPTQYF
14 | many | TRBV7-2 | CASSLGRMNTEAFF
15 | . | TRBV28 | CASSSAGTGFTEAFF
12 | . | TRBV6-1 | CASRRVGDEQFF
13 | few | TRBV6-1 | CASSYGVNSEAFF